This T cell receptor (beta chain) was obtained from a study of shared clonotypes between healthy human individuals. This clone occurred once. Each unsorted PBMC replicate got 300 ng genomic DNA, roughly 29,000 genomes. Sequenced by immunoSEQ multiplex PCR; TCRdb stores in-frame clones only, minus some. Of 530,000 or so clones listed, around 79% are singletons. Trimming stripped 4 bases from V and 7 bases from J, with 10 bases between. This CDR3 has 11 amino acids. Germline CDR1 and CDR2: GTSNPN and SVGIG (reference sequence). The V gene is TRBV30, the J gene TRBJ1-2, with D uncertain. This receptor was identified in a woman in her thirties or forties in good health. Some clones in this sample may be carry-over from other donors' samples. Sequences were obtained from PBMCs. The DNA for the CDR3 is TGTGCCTGGACAGAGAACGTTGGCTACACCTTC. It yields the protein CAWTENVGYTF.